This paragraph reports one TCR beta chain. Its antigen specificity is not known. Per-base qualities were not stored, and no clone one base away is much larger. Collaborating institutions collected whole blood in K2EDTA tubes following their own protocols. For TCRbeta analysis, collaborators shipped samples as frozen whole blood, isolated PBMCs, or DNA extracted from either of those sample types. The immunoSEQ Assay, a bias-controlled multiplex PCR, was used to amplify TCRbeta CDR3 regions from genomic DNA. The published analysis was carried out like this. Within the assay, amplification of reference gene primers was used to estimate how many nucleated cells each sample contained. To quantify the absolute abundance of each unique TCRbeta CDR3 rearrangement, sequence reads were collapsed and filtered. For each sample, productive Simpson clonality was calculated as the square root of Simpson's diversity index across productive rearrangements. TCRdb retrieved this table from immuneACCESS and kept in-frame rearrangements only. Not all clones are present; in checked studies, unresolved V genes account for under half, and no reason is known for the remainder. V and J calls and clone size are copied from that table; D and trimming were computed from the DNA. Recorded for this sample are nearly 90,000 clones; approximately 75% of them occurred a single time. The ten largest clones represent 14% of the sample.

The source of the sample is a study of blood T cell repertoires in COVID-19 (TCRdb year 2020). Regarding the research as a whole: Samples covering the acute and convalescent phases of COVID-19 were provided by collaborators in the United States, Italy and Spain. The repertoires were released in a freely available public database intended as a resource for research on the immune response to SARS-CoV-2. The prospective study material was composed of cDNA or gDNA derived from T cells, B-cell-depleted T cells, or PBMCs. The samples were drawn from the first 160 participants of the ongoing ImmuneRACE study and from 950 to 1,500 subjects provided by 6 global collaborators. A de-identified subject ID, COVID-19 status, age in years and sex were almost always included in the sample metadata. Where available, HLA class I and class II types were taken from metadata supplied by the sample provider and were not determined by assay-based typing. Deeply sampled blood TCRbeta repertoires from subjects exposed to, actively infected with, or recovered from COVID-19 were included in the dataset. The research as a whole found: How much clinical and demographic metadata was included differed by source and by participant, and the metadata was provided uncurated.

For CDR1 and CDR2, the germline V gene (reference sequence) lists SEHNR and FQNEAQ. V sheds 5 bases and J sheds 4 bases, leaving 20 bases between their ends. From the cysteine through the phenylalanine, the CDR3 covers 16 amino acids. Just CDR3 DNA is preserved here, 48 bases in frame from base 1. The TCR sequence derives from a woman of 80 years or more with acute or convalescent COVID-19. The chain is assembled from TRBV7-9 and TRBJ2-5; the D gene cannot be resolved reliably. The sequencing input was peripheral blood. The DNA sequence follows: TGTGCCAGCAGCCAACCTGGCGTCCCACGAGGAGAGACCCAGTACTTC. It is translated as CASSQPGVPRGETQYF.